The 3 T cell receptor beta chains given below trace back to one sample, sequenced in a study of T-cell reconstitution after alpha-beta-depleted transplantation in children. Unique molecular identifiers were incorporated into the prepared TCRbeta library. TCRdb ran MiXCR on the PCR reads and lists one entry per CDR3 protein. This table holds 200,000 to 250,000 distinct CDR3 sequences, about 9.2% found once. The source was PBMCs from the stem cell graft donor, collected from the stem cell graft. The source of these receptors is a human donor who donated a stem cell graft to a child with acute lymphoblastic leukemia.

There are many counts of this clonotype. The chain recombines TRBV27 with TRBJ2-7, with 7 bases identical to TRBD2. Germline CDR1 MNHEY, CDR2 SMNVEV (reference sequence). CDR3 length: 14 amino acids. V trimming: 4 bases; J trimming: 2 bases; junction bases outside the gene matches: 5. The chain's CDR3 is CASSSVAGTYEQYF. The DNA of the CDR3 is TGTGCCAGCAGTTCGGTAGCGGGTACCTACGAGCAGTACTTC.

In its sample, this clonotype was seen a few times. Because the CDR3's place on the DNA is in doubt, the DNA is left out and the CDR3 is given as listed by TCRdb. V usage is TRBV6-5 and J usage is TRBJ2-7. Looked up from germline, CDR1 is MNHEY and CDR2 is SVGAGI. The CDR3 spans 16 residues, counting both ends. CDR3 region: CASSTSSSISSYEQYF.

The chain couples TRBV5-4 to TRBJ2-3; TRBD1 might be the D (6 bases). CDR1 and CDR2 (germline): SGHNT, YYREEE (reference sequence). V lost 3 bases to trimming and J lost 2 bases, with 13 bases between them. The CDR3 contains 15 residues. This CDR3 reads CASSSTGRTTDTQYF. Here the CDR3 DNA reads TGTGCCAGCAGCTCCACAGGGCGAACCACAGATACGCAGTATTTT.